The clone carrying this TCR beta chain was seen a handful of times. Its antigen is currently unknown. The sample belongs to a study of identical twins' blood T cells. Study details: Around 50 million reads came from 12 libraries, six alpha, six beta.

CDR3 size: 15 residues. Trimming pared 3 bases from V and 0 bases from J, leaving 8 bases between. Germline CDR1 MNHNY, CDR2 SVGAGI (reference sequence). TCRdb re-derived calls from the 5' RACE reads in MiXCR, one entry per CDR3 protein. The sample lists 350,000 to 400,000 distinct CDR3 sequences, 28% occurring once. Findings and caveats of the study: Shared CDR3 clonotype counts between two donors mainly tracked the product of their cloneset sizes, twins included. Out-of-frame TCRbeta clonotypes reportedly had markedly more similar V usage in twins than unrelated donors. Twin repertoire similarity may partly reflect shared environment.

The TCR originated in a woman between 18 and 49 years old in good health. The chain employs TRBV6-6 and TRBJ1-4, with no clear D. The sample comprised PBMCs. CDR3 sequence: CASSYPTATNEKLFF. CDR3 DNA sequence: TGTGCCAGCAGTTATCCAACCGCAACTAATGAAAAACTGTTTTTT.